This T cell receptor beta chain was retrieved from a study of T-cell memory formation after mild COVID-19. Study-level background: In these data, TCR clusters were largely donor specific. Study-wide results and limits: While clones contracting from day 15 to 85 were balanced between CD4 and CD8, later expanders leaned CD4+.

TCRdb re-called the 5' RACE reads through MiXCR, storing one row per CDR3 protein. Of about 140,000 distinct CDR3 sequences listed, approximately 15% are singletons. This clonotype was counted between two and nine times. Its specificity is unknown. Per germline, CDR1 MNHEY and CDR2 SVGEGT. Trimming at V came to 2 bases and at J to 5 bases, leaving 2 bases not matched to a gene. The length of the CDR3 is 13 residues. The receptor comes from an adult woman who had mild COVID-19 (a few samples of this study predate the infection). Cell type and time point are not known. This chain uses TRBV6-2 or TRBV6-3 with TRBJ2-7; 8 bases match TRBD2. The sequenced sample was PBMCs or a T cell subset sorted from them (not recorded which). The CDR3 bases are TGTGCCAGCAGTTACCGGGAGGGGAACGAGCAGTACTTC. This gives the protein CASSYREGNEQYF.